Below, 8 T cell receptor beta chains from the same sample are listed, as sequenced in a study of TIL therapy for anti-PD-1-resistant metastatic lung cancer. This was the immunoSEQ v3 assay. The method was immunoSEQ multiplex PCR; TCRdb's version includes in-frame clones alone and lacks a portion of them. The sample contains some 57,000 clones, about nine tenths of which appear only once. Time point described: pre-treatment sample, taken before nivolumab and TIL therapy. Here the sequenced sample was blood, taken at baseline. The receptors here all came from a person between 30 and 79 years old with non-small cell lung cancer.

The rearrangement uses TRBV19 and TRBJ2-7, with 10 nucleotides matching TRBD1. The CDR3 totals 16 residues. The germline CDR1 and CDR2 sequences are LNHDA and SQIVND (reference sequence). V shed 5 bases and J 6 bases; nucleotides not matched to a gene: 13. CDR3 sequence: CASSGTTGTGDSEQYF. The DNA for the CDR3 is TGTGCCAGTAGTGGGACCACCGGGACAGGGGATTCCGAGCAGTACTTC.

This sequence joins TRBV12-3 or TRBV12-4 and TRBJ2-1; D is uncertain. The V end lost 3 bases, the J end lost 8 bases, and 5 bases lay between the germline ends. The CDR3 has 11 residues. This CDR3 is CASSFIDEQFF. The CDR3 region has the DNA TGTGCCAGCAGTTTTATCGATGAGCAGTTCTTC.

This clone was seen a single time. The chain recombines TRBV27 with TRBJ1-1, with no clear D. Trimming shortened V by 4 bases and J by 1 base, and 10 bases separated the two germline ends. There are 14 residues in the CDR3. CDR1 is MNHEY, CDR2 SMNVEV, per germline (reference sequence). The CDR3 coding sequence is TGTGCCAGCAGTTATTGGAGTCCGAACACTGAAGCTTTCTTT. Its protein product is CASSYWSPNTEAFF.

This chain links TRBV2 with TRBJ2-3; 9 bases fit TRBD2. This CDR3 has 17 amino acids. The ends lost 6 bases at V and 0 bases at J; junction bases unmatched: 10. Germline-derived CDR1 and CDR2 are SNHLY and FYNNEI. Here the CDR3 DNA reads TGTGCCAGCAGGGACCCGGGACTAGCCCAAAGCACAGATACGCAGTATTTT. This encodes CASRDPGLAQSTDTQYF.

This chain connects TRBV7-8 to TRBJ1-1, with D maybe TRBD1 (5 bases). V gave up 6 bases and J gave up 1 base, with 12 bases separating them. Germline assignment: CDR1 SGHVS and CDR2 FQNEAQ. This CDR3 region has 14 residues. The CDR3 is CASRAGHSNTEAFF. In nucleotides, the CDR3 is TGTGCCAGCAGGGCCGGACACTCGAACACTGAAGCTTTCTTT.

J is TRBJ2-3 and V is TRBV3-1 (or the pseudogene TRBV3-2), with 13 bases aligning to TRBD2. Germline CDR1 is LGHDT and CDR2 is YNNKEL (reference sequence). V dropped 4 bases and J dropped 1; count of bases not matched to a gene: 8. The CDR3 has 18 residues. CDR3 sequence: CASSRRGLAGLGTDTQYF. DNA of the CDR3: TGTGCCAGCAGCCGAAGGGGACTAGCGGGATTGGGCACAGATACGCAGTATTTT.

As DNA, the CDR3 is TGTGCCAGCAGTTCAGCGGCCGTAAGTTACAATGAGCAGTTCTTC. It encodes CASSSAAVSYNEQFF. The chain carries TRBV28 and TRBJ2-1; TRBD2 is a possible D gene (5 bases). CDR3 length equals 15 residues. Germline values: CDR1 MDHEN, CDR2 SYDVKM. Trimming took off 4 bases at V and 4 bases at J, with 14 bases between the two ends.

The chain joins TRBV6-2 or TRBV6-3 to TRBJ1-1; weak D call: TRBD1 (5 bases). This CDR3 spans 12 amino acids. Germline V gene data show CDR1 as MNHEY and CDR2 as SVGEGT. V lost 4 bases and J 5 bases, leaving 8 bases between the germline ends. CDR3 loop: CASSLGPTEAFF. The CDR3 DNA reads TGTGCCAGCAGTTTGGGACCGACTGAAGCTTTCTTT.